These 28 T cell receptor beta chains came from one sample sequenced in a study of early stage breast cancer tumors. Sequenced by immunoSEQ multiplex PCR; TCRdb stores in-frame clones only, minus some. The table has roughly 53,000 clones, about nine tenths seen once. Sequencing was carried out using blood. These receptors were taken from a person aged 70 to 79 with breast cancer.

The chain is built from TRBV6-1 and TRBJ1-5, with TRBD1 identical over 8 bases. CDR3 length: 14 amino acids. CDR1 is MNHNS and CDR2 is SASEGT in the germline V gene. V dropped 7 bases and J dropped 7; count of bases not matched to a gene: 9. The CDR3 reads CASILDRGGQPQHF. The DNA of the CDR3 is TGTGCCAGCATCTTAGACAGGGGCGGCCAGCCCCAGCATTTT.

The V call is TRBV30, the J call TRBJ1-3; D remains ambiguous. V lost 0 bases and J 1 base, leaving 10 bases between the germline ends. Germline values: CDR1 GTSNPN, CDR2 SVGIG (reference sequence). This CDR3 is built from 15 residues. The CDR3 protein is CAWSVLGRSGNTIYF. DNA for the CDR3: TGTGCCTGGAGTGTACTTGGCAGGTCTGGAAACACCATATATTTT.

CDR3 loop: CASSQDFSLGAFSNQPQHF. The CDR3 DNA sequence: TGCGCCAGCAGCCAAGATTTTAGTTTGGGGGCGTTCAGCAATCAGCCCCAGCATTTT. The gene calls are TRBV4-3 and TRBJ1-5; D might be TRBD1 (6 bases). CDR1 is LGHNA, CDR2 YSLEER, per germline. V was pared by 0 bases and J by 1 base, with 19 bases between. The length of the CDR3 is 19 residues.

The chain combines TRBV9 with TRBJ2-7, with 11 positions matching TRBD1. Germline CDR1 SGDLS, CDR2 YYNGEE. The trim removed 3 bases at V and 6 bases at J, leaving 8 bases unmatched. The CDR3 runs to 15 residues. Here the CDR3 reads CASSAKGQGEGEQYF. In DNA, the CDR3 is TGTGCCAGCAGCGCCAAGGGACAGGGGGAGGGCGAGCAGTACTTC.

This sequence joins TRBV5-4 and TRBJ2-7, with 9 nucleotides matching TRBD1. V trimming: 1 base; J trimming: 5 bases; junction bases outside the gene matches: 13. The CDR3 is 17 amino acids. Germline CDR1 and CDR2: SGHNT and YYREEE (reference sequence). The CDR3 sequence: CASSLSRGRDRDHEQYF. The CDR3 DNA sequence: TGTGCCAGCAGCTTGAGCCGTGGGCGGGACAGGGACCACGAGCAGTACTTC.

The rearrangement links TRBV27 to TRBJ1-4, with no clear D. The germline V gene encodes CDR1 MNHEY and CDR2 SMNVEV (reference sequence). The CDR3 extends over 14 amino acids. V shed 0 bases and J shed 4 bases, with 6 bases lying between them. CDR3 sequence: CASSLSASNEKLFF. Here the CDR3 DNA reads TGTGCCAGCAGTTTATCAGCAAGTAATGAAAAACTGTTTTTT.

This clone was seen only once. The chain couples TRBV5-1 to TRBJ2-1, with 7 bases fitting TRBD2. The germline V gene has CDR1 SGHRS and CDR2 YFSETQ. CDR3 length equals 14 residues. V was pared by 4 bases and J by 8 bases, with 9 bases of the junction left unmatched. CDR3 loop: CASSRLLANDEQFF. In nucleotides, the CDR3 is TGCGCCAGCAGCAGATTACTAGCGAACGATGAGCAGTTCTTC.

The J gene is TRBJ1-1, the V gene TRBV11-2, with D tentatively TRBD1 (5 bases). This CDR3 spans 14 amino acids. Trimming shortened V by 3 bases and J by 0 bases, and 8 bases separated the two germline ends. Germline V gene sequence: CDR1 SGHAT, CDR2 FQNNGV. The CDR3, as DNA: TGTGCCAGCAGCTTGGGACTTATGAACACTGAAGCTTTCTTT. Translating gives CASSLGLMNTEAFF.

The chain employs TRBV2 and TRBJ2-1; possible D gene TRBD1, 5 bases. With 2 bases removed from V and 8 bases from J, the gap between germline ends came to 13 bases. Germline V lookup: CDR1 SNHLY, CDR2 FYNNEI. This CDR3 is built from 14 residues. This chain's CDR3 is CASSELTFRDEQFF. The CDR3 nucleotides read TGTGCCAGCAGTGAACTCACCTTCAGGGATGAGCAGTTCTTC.

This chain links TRBV5-1 with TRBJ1-1; 8 bases map to TRBD1. Germline CDR1 and CDR2: SGHRS and YFSETQ. The J segment lost 1 base and the V segment lost 4 bases, leaving 6 bases of the junction unmatched. The CDR3 covers 15 residues. This chain's CDR3 is CASSANRGSNTEAFF. The DNA of the CDR3 is TGCGCCAGCAGCGCAAACAGGGGGTCGAACACTGAAGCTTTCTTT. Full variable domain (outside the CDR3, taken from reference TRBV5-1 and TRBJ1-1): KAGVTQTPRYLIKTRGQQVTLSCSPISGHRSVSWYQQTPGQGLQFLFEYFSETQRNKGNFPGRFSGRQFSNSRSEMNVSTLELGDSALYLCASSANRGSNTEAFFGQGTRLTVV.

The chain links TRBV10-1 to TRBJ1-1; the match to TRBD1 covers 9 bases. The V gene end was trimmed by 3 bases and the J gene end by 2 bases; junction bases not matched to a gene: 4. The CDR3 is made up of 15 amino acids. Germline CDR1 reads WNHNN; CDR2 reads SYGVQD (reference sequence). CDR3 sequence: CASSERTGVNTEAFF. The CDR3 DNA is TGCGCCAGCAGTGAACGGACAGGGGTAAACACTGAAGCTTTCTTT.

This chain connects TRBV19 to TRBJ1-3; D uncertain. Germline CDR1 and CDR2: LNHDA and SQIVND (reference sequence). The CDR3 has 13 residues. V was clipped by 8 bases and J by 0 bases, with 8 bases between them. The CDR3 reads CASSPSSGNTIYF. As DNA, the CDR3 is TGTGCCAGTTCGCCTAGCTCTGGAAACACCATATATTTT.

V gene TRBV5-8 combines with J gene TRBJ2-7; 10 nucleotides match TRBD2. J was trimmed by 6 bases and V by 6 bases; bases with no gene match: 12. The CDR3 covers 15 residues. Germline-derived CDR1 and CDR2 are SGHTS and YDEGEE. This CDR3 is CASKLRTSGPPEQYF. The CDR3 nucleotides read TGTGCCAGCAAGCTGAGGACTAGCGGACCCCCCGAGCAGTACTTC.

The V call is TRBV6-5, the J call TRBJ1-3; 7 bases align to TRBD1. The germline V gene encodes CDR1 MNHEY and CDR2 SVGAGI. CDR3 length equals 15 residues. Losses at the gene ends were 0 bases for V and 4 bases for J; bases not matched to a gene: 3. The CDR3 DNA is TGTGCCAGCAGTTACTCCGGGGACAGAGGAAACACCATATATTTT. This sequence encodes CASSYSGDRGNTIYF.

V is TRBV6-5 and J is TRBJ1-1; the D is unclear. The ends were cut back, 6 bases at V and 0 bases at J, with 8 bases in the middle. This CDR3 is built from 13 residues. Germline V CDR1 and CDR2: MNHEY, SVGAGI. The CDR3 coding sequence is TGTGCCAGCAGGTTTCAGGTGAACACTGAAGCTTTCTTT. Translated: CASRFQVNTEAFF.

The chain combines TRBV7-9 with TRBJ2-1; 11 bases agree with TRBD2. V lost 2 bases to trimming and J lost 8 bases; unmatched junction nucleotides: 5. The CDR3 covers 15 residues. The germline V gene encodes CDR1 SEHNR and CDR2 FQNEAQ (reference sequence). CDR3 DNA: TGTGCCAGCAGCTTAATAGCGGGGGGGCGAGATGAGCAGTTCTTC. Its protein is CASSLIAGGRDEQFF.

The table lists this clone with a count of one. CDR3 amino acids: CASSLPTGDTQYF. The CDR3 nucleotides read TGTGCCAGCAGCTTACCGACAGGGGATACGCAGTATTTT. The chain carries TRBV7-9 and TRBJ2-3; 7 positions match TRBD1. The CDR3 runs 13 residues. Germline-derived CDR1 and CDR2 are SEHNR and FQNEAQ (reference sequence). V shed 2 bases, J shed 6 bases, and the junction held 2 bases outside the gene matches.

The chain is built from TRBV27 and TRBJ2-5, with 13 nucleotides matching TRBD2. After removal of 4 bases from V and 1 base from J, the junction contained 3 bases not matched to a gene. Per germline, CDR1 MNHEY and CDR2 SMNVEV (reference sequence). This CDR3 is built from 16 residues. The CDR3 region is CASSSRLAGGQETQYF. The CDR3 nucleotides are TGTGCCAGCAGTTCTCGACTAGCGGGGGGCCAAGAGACCCAGTACTTC.

This chain links TRBV9 with TRBJ2-5; a weak D match, TRBD1 (7 bases). V lost 4 bases and J 2 bases, leaving 9 bases between the germline ends. Per germline, CDR1 SGDLS and CDR2 YYNGEE. CDR3 length: 13 amino acids. CDR3 region: CASSQGGQETQYF. CDR3 bases: TGTGCCAGCAGCCAGGGGGGTCAAGAGACCCAGTACTTC. Supplemented by reference TRBV9 and TRBJ2-5, the full variable domain reads DSGVTQTPKHLITATGQRVTLRCSPRSGDLSVYWYQQSLDQGLQFLIQYYNGEERAKGNILERFSAQQFPDLHSELNLSSLELGDSALYFCASSQGGQETQYFGPGTRLLVL.

This clone was seen only once. The chain recombines TRBV30 with TRBJ1-1; D might be TRBD1 (6 bases). V was clipped by 1 base and J by 0 bases, with 12 bases between them. The germline V gene encodes CDR1 GTSNPN and CDR2 SVGIG (reference sequence). The CDR3 totals 15 residues. The CDR3 sequence: CAWSARGRMNTEAFF. CDR3 DNA: TGTGCCTGGAGTGCGCGGGGGCGGATGAACACTGAAGCTTTCTTT.

This clone occurred a few times. The rearrangement links TRBV28 to TRBJ1-1; D gene ambiguous. This CDR3 is built from 13 residues. CDR1 and CDR2 from the germline V gene are MDHEN and SYDVKM. Trimming stripped 4 bases from V and 6 bases from J, with 12 bases between. In nucleotides, the CDR3 is TGTGCCAGCAGTTCCCGGGTCTTAGCTGAAGCTTTCTTT. Translated, it gives CASSSRVLAEAFF.

CDR3 residues: CASSSGHRTGELFF. CDR3 sequence (DNA): TGTGCCAGTAGTTCGGGACACCGGACCGGGGAGCTGTTTTTT. V and J are TRBV19 and TRBJ2-2; TRBD1 is a possible D gene (6 bases). Germline lookup yields CDR1 LNHDA and CDR2 SQIVND (reference sequence). The length of the CDR3 is 14 residues. V lost 5 bases to trimming and J lost 5 bases, with 12 bases between them.

The rearrangement links TRBV7-9 to TRBJ2-7; 9 bases are shared with TRBD1. This CDR3 contains 13 residues. J lost 2 bases, V lost 5 bases, and 1 base had no gene match. The germline V gene has CDR1 SEHNR and CDR2 FQNEAQ (reference sequence). The CDR3 region is CASSRTGAYEQYF. The CDR3 DNA is TGTGCCAGCAGCCGGACAGGGGCCTACGAGCAGTACTTC.

The genes are TRBV11-2 and TRBJ1-1; D possibly corresponds to TRBD1 (5 bases). The germline V and J ends were trimmed by 1 base and 8 bases, with 20 bases remaining between them. The germline CDR1 and CDR2 sequences are SGHAT and FQNNGV. The CDR3 has 16 residues. CDR3 in DNA: TGTGCCAGCAGCTTAGGAGCCGGGAACAGGCGGGGAGAAGCTTTCTTT. It specifies CASSLGAGNRRGEAFF. Filled out from reference TRBV11-2 and TRBJ1-1, the complete variable domain reads EAGVAQSPRYKIIEKRQSVAFWCNPISGHATLYWYQQILGQGPKLLIQFQNNGVVDDSQLPKDRFSAERLKGVDSTLKIQPAKLEDSAVYLCASSLGAGNRRGEAFFGQGTRLTVV.

J is TRBJ1-3 and V is TRBV4-3, with a tentative D call TRBD1 (6 bases). The CDR3 covers 18 residues. Germline V gives CDR1 LGHNA, CDR2 YSLEER. The V end was cut by 0 bases, the J end by 0 bases, with 15 bases between. The CDR3 coding sequence is TGCGCCAGCAGCCAAGATTCTTCCAGGGGAACCTCTGGAAACACCATATATTTT. Protein sequence: CASSQDSSRGTSGNTIYF.

V gene TRBV6-1 combines with J gene TRBJ1-5; possibly TRBD1 for D (5 bases). The CDR3 has 14 amino acids. V lost 7 bases to trimming and J lost 4 bases, with 14 bases between them. CDR1 is MNHNS and CDR2 is SASEGT in the germline V gene. The DNA for the CDR3 is TGTGCCAGCACTTCGGGAGGGGCAAATCAGCCCCAGCATTTT. It yields the protein CASTSGGANQPQHF.

This clone was counted a few times. This chain connects TRBV28 to TRBJ2-2; D possibly corresponds to TRBD2 (5 bases). V lost 8 bases, J lost 5 bases, and 6 bases lay in between. CDR3 length equals 11 residues. Germline-derived CDR1 and CDR2 are MDHEN and SYDVKM. The CDR3 region has the DNA TGTGCCAGCCCGGGGACCGGGGAGCTGTTTTTT. Its protein is CASPGTGELFF. Looking up the rest from reference TRBV28 and TRBJ2-2 gives the full variable domain: DVKVTQSSRYLVKRTGEKVFLECVQDMDHENMFWYRQDPGLGLRLIYFSYDVKMKEKGDIPEGYSVSREKKERFSLILESASTNQTSMYLCASPGTGELFFGEGSRLTVL.

In nucleotides, the CDR3 is TGCGCCAGCATTGGACAGGGGAGCTACAATGAGCAGTTCTTC. Translated, it gives CASIGQGSYNEQFF. The chain joins TRBV5-1 to TRBJ2-1, with TRBD1 matching 9 bases. Germline V gene lookup returns CDR1 SGHRS and CDR2 YFSETQ. The CDR3 spans 14 residues. V was pared by 6 bases and J by 3 bases, with 4 bases of the junction left unmatched. The complete variable domain, with remaining parts taken from reference TRBV5-1 and TRBJ2-1, reads KAGVTQTPRYLIKTRGQQVTLSCSPISGHRSVSWYQQTPGQGLQFLFEYFSETQRNKGNFPGRFSGRQFSNSRSEMNVSTLELGDSALYLCASIGQGSYNEQFFGPGTRLTVL.